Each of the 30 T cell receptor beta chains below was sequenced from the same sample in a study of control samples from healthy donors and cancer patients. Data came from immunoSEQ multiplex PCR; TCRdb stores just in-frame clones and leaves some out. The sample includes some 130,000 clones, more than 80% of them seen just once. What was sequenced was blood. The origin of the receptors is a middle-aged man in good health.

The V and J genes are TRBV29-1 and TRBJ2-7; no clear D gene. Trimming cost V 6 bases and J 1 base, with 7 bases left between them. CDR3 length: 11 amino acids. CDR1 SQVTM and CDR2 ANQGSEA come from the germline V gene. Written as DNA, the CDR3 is TGCAGCGTCACCGAGTCCTACGAGCAGTACTTC. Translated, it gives CSVTESYEQYF.

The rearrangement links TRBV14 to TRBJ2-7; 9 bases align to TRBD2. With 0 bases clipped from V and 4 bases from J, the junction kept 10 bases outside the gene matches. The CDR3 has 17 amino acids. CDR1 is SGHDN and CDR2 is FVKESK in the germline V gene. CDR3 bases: TGTGCCAGCAGCCAAGATCGCGGGGGGGCCGGGAGATACGAGCAGTACTTC. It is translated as CASSQDRGGAGRYEQYF.

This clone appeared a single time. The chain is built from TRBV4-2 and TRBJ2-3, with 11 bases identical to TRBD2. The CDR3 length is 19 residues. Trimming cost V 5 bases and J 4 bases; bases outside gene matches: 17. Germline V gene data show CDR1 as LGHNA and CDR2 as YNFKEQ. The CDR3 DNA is TGTGCCAGCAGCTTGGGTAGCGGGGGGGCCATGTTGGTCCCAGATACGCAGTATTTT. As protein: CASSLGSGGAMLVPDTQYF.

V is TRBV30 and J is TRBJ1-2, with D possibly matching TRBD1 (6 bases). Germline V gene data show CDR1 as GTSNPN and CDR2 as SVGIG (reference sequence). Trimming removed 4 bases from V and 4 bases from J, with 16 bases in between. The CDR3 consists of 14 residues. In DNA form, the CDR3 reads TGTGCCTGGACCCACATGGGGGGGCCCTATGGCTACACCTTC. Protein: CAWTHMGGPYGYTF.

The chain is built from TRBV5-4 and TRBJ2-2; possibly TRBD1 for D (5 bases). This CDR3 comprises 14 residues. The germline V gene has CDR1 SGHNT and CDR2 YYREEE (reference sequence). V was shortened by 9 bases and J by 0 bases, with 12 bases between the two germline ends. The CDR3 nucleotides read TGTGCCACAGAAGGGGTCTCGAACACCGGGGAGCTGTTTTTT. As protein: CATEGVSNTGELFF.

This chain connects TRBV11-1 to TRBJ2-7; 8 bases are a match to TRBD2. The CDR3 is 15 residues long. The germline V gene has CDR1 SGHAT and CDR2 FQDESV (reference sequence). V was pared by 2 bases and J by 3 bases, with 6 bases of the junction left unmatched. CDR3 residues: CASSLFPAGDYEQYF. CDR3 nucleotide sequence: TGTGCCAGCAGCTTATTTCCAGCGGGGGACTACGAGCAGTACTTC.

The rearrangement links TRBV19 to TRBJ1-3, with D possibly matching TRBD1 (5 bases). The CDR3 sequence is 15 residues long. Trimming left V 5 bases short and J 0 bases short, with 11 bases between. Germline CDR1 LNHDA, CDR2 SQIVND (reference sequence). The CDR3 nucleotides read TGTGCCAGTAGTCCCCTTAGGGGCTCTGGAAACACCATATATTTT. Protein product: CASSPLRGSGNTIYF.

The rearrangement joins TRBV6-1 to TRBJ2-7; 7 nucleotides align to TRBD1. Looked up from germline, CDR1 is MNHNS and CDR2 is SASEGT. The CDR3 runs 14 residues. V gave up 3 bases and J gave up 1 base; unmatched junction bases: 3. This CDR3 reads CASSETGRSYEQYF. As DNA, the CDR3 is TGTGCCAGCAGTGAGACAGGGCGGTCCTACGAGCAGTACTTC.

The CDR3 DNA is TGTGCCAGCAGCCCCCCCGGGACTAGCGGTGACCATGAGCAGTTCTTC. Translation: CASSPPGTSGDHEQFF. This chain connects TRBV5-5 to TRBJ2-1, with TRBD2 matching over 11 bases. The ends lost 4 bases at V and 8 bases at J; junction bases unmatched: 11. CDR1 and CDR2 from the germline V gene are SGHKS and YYEKEE (reference sequence). The CDR3 is 16 amino acids.

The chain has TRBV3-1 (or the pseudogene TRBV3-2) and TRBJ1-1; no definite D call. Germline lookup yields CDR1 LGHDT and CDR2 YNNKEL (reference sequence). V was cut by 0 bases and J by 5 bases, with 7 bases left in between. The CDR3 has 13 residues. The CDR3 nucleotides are TGTGCCAGCAGCCAAGAGGCGTGGACTGAAGCTTTCTTT. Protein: CASSQEAWTEAFF.

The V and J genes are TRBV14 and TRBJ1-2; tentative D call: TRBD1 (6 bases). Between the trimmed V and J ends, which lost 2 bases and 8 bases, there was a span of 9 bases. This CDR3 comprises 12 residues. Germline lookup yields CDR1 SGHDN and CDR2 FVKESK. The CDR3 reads CASSQTGGGYTF. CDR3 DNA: TGTGCCAGCAGCCAAACGGGGGGCGGCTACACCTTC.

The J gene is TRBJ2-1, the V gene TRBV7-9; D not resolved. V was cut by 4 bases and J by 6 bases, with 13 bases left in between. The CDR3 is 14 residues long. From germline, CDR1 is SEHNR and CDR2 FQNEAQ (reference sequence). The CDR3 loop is CASSWSRPPNEQFF. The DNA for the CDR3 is TGTGCCAGCAGCTGGTCGAGGCCCCCCAATGAGCAGTTCTTC.

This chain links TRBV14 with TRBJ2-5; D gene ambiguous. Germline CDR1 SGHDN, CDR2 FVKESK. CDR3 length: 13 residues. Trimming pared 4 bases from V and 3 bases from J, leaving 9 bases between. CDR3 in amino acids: CASSPLREETQYF. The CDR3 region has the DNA TGTGCCAGCAGCCCCCTAAGGGAAGAGACCCAGTACTTC.

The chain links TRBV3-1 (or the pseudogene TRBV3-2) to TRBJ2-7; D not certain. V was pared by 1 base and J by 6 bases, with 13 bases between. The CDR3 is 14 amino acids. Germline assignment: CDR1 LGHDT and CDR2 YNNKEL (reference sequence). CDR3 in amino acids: CASSQVDFVSEQYF. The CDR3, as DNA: TGTGCCAGCAGCCAAGTCGATTTCGTCTCCGAGCAGTACTTC.

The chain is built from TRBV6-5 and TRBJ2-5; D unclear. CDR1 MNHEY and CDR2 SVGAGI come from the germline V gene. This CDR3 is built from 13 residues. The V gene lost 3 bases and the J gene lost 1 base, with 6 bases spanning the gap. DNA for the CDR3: TGTGCCAGCAGTTATCAGTTCCAAGAGACCCAGTACTTC. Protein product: CASSYQFQETQYF.

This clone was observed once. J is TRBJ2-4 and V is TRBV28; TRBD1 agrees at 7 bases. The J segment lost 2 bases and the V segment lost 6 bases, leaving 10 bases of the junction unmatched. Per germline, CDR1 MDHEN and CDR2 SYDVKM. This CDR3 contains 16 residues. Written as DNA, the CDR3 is TGTGCCAGCAGGTCACAGGGGCGCGGATCCAAAAACATTCAGTACTTC. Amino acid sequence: CASRSQGRGSKNIQYF. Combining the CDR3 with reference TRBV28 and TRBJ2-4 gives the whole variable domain DVKVTQSSRYLVKRTGEKVFLECVQDMDHENMFWYRQDPGLGLRLIYFSYDVKMKEKGDIPEGYSVSREKKERFSLILESASTNQTSMYLCASRSQGRGSKNIQYFGAGTRLSVL.

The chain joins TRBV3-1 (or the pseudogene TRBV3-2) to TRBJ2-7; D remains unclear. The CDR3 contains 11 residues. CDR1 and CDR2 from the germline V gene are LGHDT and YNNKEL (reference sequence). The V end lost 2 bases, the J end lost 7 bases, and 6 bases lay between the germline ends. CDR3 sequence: CASSQRREQYF. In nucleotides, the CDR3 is TGTGCCAGCAGCCAACGTCGGGAGCAGTACTTC.

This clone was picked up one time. CDR3 coding DNA: TGCGCCAGCAGCGATGACAATAAGTACAATGAGCAGTTCTTC. As protein: CASSDDNKYNEQFF. The chain carries TRBV5-1 and TRBJ2-1; no clear D gene. This CDR3 region has 14 residues. The V and J ends lost 4 bases and 4 bases respectively, with 12 bases between them. Germline lookup yields CDR1 SGHRS and CDR2 YFSETQ.

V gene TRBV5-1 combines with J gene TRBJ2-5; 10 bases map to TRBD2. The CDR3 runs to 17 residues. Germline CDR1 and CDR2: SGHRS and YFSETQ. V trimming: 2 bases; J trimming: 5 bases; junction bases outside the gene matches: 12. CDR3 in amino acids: CASSFDPAGGHRETQYF. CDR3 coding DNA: TGCGCCAGCAGCTTTGACCCAGCGGGGGGGCATCGGGAGACCCAGTACTTC.

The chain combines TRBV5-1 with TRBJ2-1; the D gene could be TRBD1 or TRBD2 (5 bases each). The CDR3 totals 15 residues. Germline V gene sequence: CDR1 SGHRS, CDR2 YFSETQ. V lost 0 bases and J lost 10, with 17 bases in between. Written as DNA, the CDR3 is TGCGCCAGCAGCTTGGCCGTCCTGGGGGAAGGAGAGCAGTTCTTC. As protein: CASSLAVLGEGEQFF.

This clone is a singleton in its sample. CDR3 amino acids: CASSFAGPKYGYTF. CDR3 coding DNA: TGTGCCAGCAGTTTCGCAGGGCCAAAATATGGCTACACCTTC. The J gene is TRBJ1-2, the V gene TRBV6-5; a weak D match, TRBD1 (5 bases). The CDR3 is made up of 14 amino acids. V lost 4 bases and J 5 bases, leaving 14 bases between the germline ends. Germline assignment: CDR1 MNHEY and CDR2 SVGAGI.

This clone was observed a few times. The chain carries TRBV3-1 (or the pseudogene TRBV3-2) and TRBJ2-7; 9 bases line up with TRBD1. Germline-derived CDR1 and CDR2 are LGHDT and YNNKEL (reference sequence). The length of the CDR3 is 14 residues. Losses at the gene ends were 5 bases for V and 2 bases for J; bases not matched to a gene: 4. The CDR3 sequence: CASSGTGRPYEQYF. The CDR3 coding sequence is TGTGCCAGCAGCGGGACAGGGAGGCCCTACGAGCAGTACTTC.

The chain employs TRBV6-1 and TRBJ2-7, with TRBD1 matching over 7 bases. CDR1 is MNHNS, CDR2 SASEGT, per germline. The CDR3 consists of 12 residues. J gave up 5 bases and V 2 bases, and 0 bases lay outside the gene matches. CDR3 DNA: TGTGCCAGCAGTGAACAGGGGGACGAGCAGTACTTC. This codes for CASSEQGDEQYF.

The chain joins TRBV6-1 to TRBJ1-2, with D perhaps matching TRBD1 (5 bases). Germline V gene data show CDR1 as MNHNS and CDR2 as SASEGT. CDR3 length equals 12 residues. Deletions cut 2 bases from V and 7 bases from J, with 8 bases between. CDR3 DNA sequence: TGTGCCAGCAGTGAATTGGGGGTTGGCTACACCTTC. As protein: CASSELGVGYTF.

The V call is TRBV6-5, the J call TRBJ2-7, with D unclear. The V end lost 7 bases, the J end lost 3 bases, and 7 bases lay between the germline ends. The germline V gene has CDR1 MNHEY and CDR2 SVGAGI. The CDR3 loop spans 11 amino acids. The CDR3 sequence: CASTTYYEQYF. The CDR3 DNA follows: TGTGCCAGCACGACTTACTACGAGCAGTACTTC.

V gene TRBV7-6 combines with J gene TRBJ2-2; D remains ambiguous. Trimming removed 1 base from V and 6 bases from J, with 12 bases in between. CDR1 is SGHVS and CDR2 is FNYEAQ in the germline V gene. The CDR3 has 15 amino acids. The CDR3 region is CASSLGAAASGELFF. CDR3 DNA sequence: TGTGCCAGCAGCTTAGGGGCCGCGGCGTCCGGGGAGCTGTTTTTT.

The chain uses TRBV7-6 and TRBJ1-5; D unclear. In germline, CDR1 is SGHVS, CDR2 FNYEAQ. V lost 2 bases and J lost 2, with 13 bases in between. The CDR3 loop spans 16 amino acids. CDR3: CASSLSAGLGNQPQHF. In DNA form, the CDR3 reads TGTGCCAGCAGCTTATCTGCGGGTTTGGGCAATCAGCCCCAGCATTTT. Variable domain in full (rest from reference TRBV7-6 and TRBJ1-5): GAGVSQSPRYKVTKRGQDVALRCDPISGHVSLYWYRQALGQGPEFLTYFNYEAQQDKSGLPNDRFSAERPEGSISTLTIQRTEQRDSAMYRCASSLSAGLGNQPQHFGDGTRLSIL.

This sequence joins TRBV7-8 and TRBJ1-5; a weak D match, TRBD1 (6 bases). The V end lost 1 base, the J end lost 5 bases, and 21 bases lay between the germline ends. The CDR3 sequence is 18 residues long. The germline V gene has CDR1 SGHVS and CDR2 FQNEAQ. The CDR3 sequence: CASSLGTRQAPRDQPQHF. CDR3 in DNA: TGTGCCAGCAGCTTAGGGACACGACAGGCTCCGCGGGATCAGCCCCAGCATTTT.

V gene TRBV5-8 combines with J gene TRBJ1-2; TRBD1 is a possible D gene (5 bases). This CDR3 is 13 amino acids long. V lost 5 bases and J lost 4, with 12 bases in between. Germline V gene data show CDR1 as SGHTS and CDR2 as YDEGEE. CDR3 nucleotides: TGTGCCAGCAGGTCCCAGGGAAGCTATGGCTACACCTTC. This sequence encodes CASRSQGSYGYTF.

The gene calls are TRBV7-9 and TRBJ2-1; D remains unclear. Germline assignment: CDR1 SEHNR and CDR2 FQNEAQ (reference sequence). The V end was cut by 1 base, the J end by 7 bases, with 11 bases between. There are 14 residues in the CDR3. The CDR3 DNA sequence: TGTGCCAGCAGCTTAGAGGCCATAGGGAATGAGCAGTTCTTC. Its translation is CASSLEAIGNEQFF.